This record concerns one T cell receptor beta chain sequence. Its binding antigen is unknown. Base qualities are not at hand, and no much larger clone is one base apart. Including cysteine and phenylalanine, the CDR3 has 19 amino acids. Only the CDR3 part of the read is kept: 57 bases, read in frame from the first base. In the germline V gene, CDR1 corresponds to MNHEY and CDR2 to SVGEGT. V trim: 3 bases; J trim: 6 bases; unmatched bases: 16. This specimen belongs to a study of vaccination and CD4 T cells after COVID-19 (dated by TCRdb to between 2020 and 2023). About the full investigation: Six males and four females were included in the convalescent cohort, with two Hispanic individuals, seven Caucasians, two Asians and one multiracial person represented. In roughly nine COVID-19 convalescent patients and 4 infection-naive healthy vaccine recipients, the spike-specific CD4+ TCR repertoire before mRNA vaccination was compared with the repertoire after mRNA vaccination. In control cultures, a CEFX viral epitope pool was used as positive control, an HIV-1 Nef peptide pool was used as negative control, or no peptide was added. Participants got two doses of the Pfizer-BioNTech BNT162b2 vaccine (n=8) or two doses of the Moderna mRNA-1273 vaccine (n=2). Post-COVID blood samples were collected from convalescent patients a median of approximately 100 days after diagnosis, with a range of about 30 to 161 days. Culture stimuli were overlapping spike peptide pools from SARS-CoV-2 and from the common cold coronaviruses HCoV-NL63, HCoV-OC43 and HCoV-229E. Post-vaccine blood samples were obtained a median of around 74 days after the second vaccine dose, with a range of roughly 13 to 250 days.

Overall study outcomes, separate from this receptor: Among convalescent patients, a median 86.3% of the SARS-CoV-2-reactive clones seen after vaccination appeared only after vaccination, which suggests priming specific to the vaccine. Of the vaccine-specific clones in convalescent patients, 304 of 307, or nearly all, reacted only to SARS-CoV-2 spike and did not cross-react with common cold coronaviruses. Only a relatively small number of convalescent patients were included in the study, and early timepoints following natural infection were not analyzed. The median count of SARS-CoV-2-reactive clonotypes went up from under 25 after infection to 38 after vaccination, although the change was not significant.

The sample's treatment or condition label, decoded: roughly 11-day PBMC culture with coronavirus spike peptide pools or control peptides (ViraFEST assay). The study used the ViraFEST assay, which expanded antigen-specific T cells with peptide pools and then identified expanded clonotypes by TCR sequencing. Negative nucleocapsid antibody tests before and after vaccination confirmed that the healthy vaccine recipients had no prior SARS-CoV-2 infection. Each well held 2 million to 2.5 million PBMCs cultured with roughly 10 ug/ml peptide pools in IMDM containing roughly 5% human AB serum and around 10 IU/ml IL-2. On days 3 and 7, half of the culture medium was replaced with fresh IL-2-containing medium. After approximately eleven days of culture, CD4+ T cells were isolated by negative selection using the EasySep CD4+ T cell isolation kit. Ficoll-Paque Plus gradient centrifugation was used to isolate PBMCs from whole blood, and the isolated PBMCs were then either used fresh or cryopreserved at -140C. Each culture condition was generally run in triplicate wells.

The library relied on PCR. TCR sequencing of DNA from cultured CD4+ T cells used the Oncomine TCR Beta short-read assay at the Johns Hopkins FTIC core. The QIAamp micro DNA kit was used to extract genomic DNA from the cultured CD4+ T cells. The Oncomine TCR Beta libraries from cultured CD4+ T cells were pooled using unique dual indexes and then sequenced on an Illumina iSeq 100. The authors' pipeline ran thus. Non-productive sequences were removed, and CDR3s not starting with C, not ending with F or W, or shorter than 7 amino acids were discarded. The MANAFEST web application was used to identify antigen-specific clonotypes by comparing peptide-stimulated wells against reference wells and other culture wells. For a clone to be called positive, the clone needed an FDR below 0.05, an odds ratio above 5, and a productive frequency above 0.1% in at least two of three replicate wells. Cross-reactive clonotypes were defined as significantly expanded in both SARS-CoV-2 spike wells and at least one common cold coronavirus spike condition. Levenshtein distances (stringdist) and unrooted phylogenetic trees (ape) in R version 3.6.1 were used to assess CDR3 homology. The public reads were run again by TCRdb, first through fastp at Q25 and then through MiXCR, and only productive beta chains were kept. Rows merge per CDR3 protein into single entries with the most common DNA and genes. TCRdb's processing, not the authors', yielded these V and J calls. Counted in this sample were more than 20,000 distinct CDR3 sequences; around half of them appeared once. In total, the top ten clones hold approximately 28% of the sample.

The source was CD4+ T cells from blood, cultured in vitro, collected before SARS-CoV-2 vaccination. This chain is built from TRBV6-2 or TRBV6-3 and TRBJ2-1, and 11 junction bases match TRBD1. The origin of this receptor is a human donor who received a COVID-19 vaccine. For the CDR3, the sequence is CASSYRTGGFLMGTNEQFF. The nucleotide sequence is TGTGCCAGCAGTTATCGGACAGGGGGCTTTTTAATGGGTACCAATGAGCAGTTCTTC.